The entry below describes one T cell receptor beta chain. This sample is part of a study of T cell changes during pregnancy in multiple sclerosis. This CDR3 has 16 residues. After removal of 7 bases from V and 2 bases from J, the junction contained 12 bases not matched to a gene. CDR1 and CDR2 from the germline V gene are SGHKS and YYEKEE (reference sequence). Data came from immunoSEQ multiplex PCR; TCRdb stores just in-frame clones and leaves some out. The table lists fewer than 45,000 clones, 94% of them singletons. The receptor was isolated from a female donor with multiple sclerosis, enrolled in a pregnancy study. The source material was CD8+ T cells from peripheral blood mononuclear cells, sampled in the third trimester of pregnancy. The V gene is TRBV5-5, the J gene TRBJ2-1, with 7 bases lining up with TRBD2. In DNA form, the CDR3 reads TGTGCCAGCGAAAGAAATAGCGGGTCAACCTACAATGAGCAGTTCTTC. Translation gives CASERNSGSTYNEQFF.